These T cell receptor beta chains were read from a single sample in a study of response to subunit inactivated influenza vaccine. MiXCR was run by TCRdb on the RT-PCR reads, yielding one entry per CDR3 protein. The repertoire holds roughly 710,000 distinct CDR3 sequences, with approximately 15% as singletons. The sample here was PBMCs from blood, taken approximately 15 days before vaccination. The receptors here all came from a man aged 50 or older who received an inactivated influenza vaccine. CDR3s include the opening cysteine and the closing phenylalanine or tryptophan. The D gene is left open where the match is weak. Clone sizes are given selectively: once, few, many, or a class where the clone is expanded.

abundance	d_gene	j_gene	len	v_gene	CDR3nt	CDR3aa
-	-	TRBJ2-5	13	TRBV29-1	TGCAGCGTGGCGGACACCGACCAAGACACCCAGTACTTC	CSVADTDQDTQYF
few	-	TRBJ2-7	16	TRBV15	TGTGCCACCAGCAGAGCCCCGCAATCCGTTACCTACGAGCAGTACTTC	CATSRAPQSVTYEQYF
many	TRBD1	TRBJ1-1	13	TRBV5-1	TGCGCCAGCAGCTTCGACAGGGTTACTGAAGCTTTCTTT	CASSFDRVTEAFF
few	-	TRBJ2-2	14	TRBV4-3	TGCGCCAGCAGCCAAGAGAGGGGCGCCGGGGAGCTGTTTTTT	CASSQERGAGELFF
few	-	TRBJ2-2	14	TRBV7-9	TGTGCCAGCAGTTTCAGGGGCGACACCGGGGAGCTGTTTTTT	CASSFRGDTGELFF
few	-	TRBJ1-4	14	TRBV7-2	TGTGCCAGCAGCTTAAGCGGGTCTGGGGAAAAACTGTTTTTT	CASSLSGSGEKLFF
few	-	TRBJ2-7	15	TRBV9	TGTGCCAGCAGCGTAGGTTACGGGAGCTCCTACGAGCAGTACTTC	CASSVGYGSSYEQYF
-	-	TRBJ2-5	14	TRBV5-1	TGCGCCAGCAGCTTGGCTCTCTTAAAAGAGACCCAGTACTTC	CASSLALLKETQYF
-	-	TRBJ1-2	15	TRBV4-1	TGCGCCAGCAGCCAAGTCTCCCTTCTACCTGGTGGCTACACCTTC	CASSQVSLLPGGYTF
-	TRBD1	TRBJ2-2	15	TRBV28	TGTGCCACGACCCCAGGGGGCGCGGGCACCGGGGAGCTGTTTTTT	CATTPGGAGTGELFF
few	TRBD1	TRBJ1-5	14	TRBV29-1	TGCAGCGTGACGACAGGGGTCAATGGTCAGCCCCAGCATTTT	CSVTTGVNGQPQHF
many	-	TRBJ2-3	18	TRBV4-3	TGCGCCAGCAGCCAAGATCCCGGGTTAGGAGGCCTTGCTGATACGCAGTATTTT	CASSQDPGLGGLADTQYF
-	-	TRBJ2-2	14	TRBV4-2	TGTGCCAGCAGCCAAGAAGAGAACACCGGGGAGCTGTTTTTT	CASSQEENTGELFF
few	TRBD1	TRBJ2-3	14	TRBV5-1	TGCGCCAGCAGCTCAACCTCCAGGGGGAATACGCAGTATTTT	CASSSTSRGNTQYF
few	TRBD1	TRBJ2-7	13	TRBV5-1	TGCGCCAGCGGCCGGGACAGGGCCTACGAGCAGTACTTC	CASGRDRAYEQYF
once	TRBD1	TRBJ1-6	17	TRBV10-3	TGTGCCACCCGAAACCGGGACAGTGGTGATATAGGGTCACCCCTCCACTTT	CATRNRDSGDIGSPLHF
few	-	TRBJ2-5	14	TRBV6-4	TGTGCCAGCAGTCCCACAGGGAATGAGGAGACCCAGTACTTC	CASSPTGNEETQYF
-	-	TRBJ2-1	17	TRBV20-1	TGCAGTGCTAGAGATCGGTTAACGGGATTTACCTACAATGAGCAGTTCTTC	CSARDRLTGFTYNEQFF
few	-	TRBJ2-5	15	TRBV6-1	TGTGCCAGCAGCCCGGGACAACGGATGGGCGAGACCCAGTACTTC	CASSPGQRMGETQYF
-	TRBD2	TRBJ2-3	16	TRBV30	TGTGCCTGGAGTGGGGAGACTAGCGAAAGCACAGATACGCAGTATTTT	CAWSGETSESTDTQYF
many	TRBD2	TRBJ2-1	14	TRBV5-1	TGCGCCAGCAGCGATCAGACTAGCACCGATGAGCAGTTCTTC	CASSDQTSTDEQFF
-	-	TRBJ2-2	14	TRBV4-3	TGCGCCAGCAGCCCCATGAGGGGTACCGGGGAGCTGTTTTTT	CASSPMRGTGELFF
many	TRBD2	TRBJ2-3	17	TRBV7-2	TGTGCCAGCAGCTTAGCGCGGGGCGGGGGACGAGCAGATACGCAGTATTTT	CASSLARGGGRADTQYF